These T cell receptor beta chains were read from a single sample in a study of shared clonotypes between healthy human individuals. The data were produced by immunoSEQ multiplex PCR, yet TCRdb's version contains in-frame clones alone and is incomplete. The table has about 2.4 million clones, around nine tenths seen once; the top ten hold over 0.12%. The sequenced sample was naive CD4+ T cells sorted from blood. Receptor source: a man between 18 and 35 years old in good health. The CDR3 runs from the conserved cysteine through the conserved F or W. A D gene is named only where the DNA matches it firmly. Some rows have no size entry. The others give once, few or many, or a class for an expanded clone.

abundance	d_gene	v_gene	j_gene	CDR3aa	CDR3nt
NA	NA	TRBV6-5	TRBJ1-3	CASSYSQSSSGNTIYF	TGTGCCAGCAGTTATTCTCAATCCAGCTCTGGAAACACCATATATTTT
NA	NA	TRBV6-5	TRBJ1-1	CASSYSKSQNEAFF	TGTGCCAGCAGTTACTCGAAATCGCAGAATGAAGCTTTCTTT
NA	NA	TRBV4-2	TRBJ2-4	CASSQDYGIINIQYF	TGTGCCAGCAGCCAAGATTATGGCATCATAAACATTCAGTACTTC
few	NA	TRBV28	TRBJ2-7	CASSSGYEQYF	TGTGCCAGCAGTTCAGGGTACGAGCAGTACTTC
NA	NA	TRBV6-6	TRBJ1-4	CASSTPSEEKLFF	TGTGCCAGCAGCACGCCGTCTGAGGAAAAACTGTTTTTT
NA	NA	TRBV2	TRBJ1-4	CASSGTGLHEKLFF	TGTGCCAGCAGCGGAACAGGGCTACATGAAAAACTGTTTTTT
NA	NA	TRBV6-1	TRBJ2-2	CASLKGTGELFF	TGTGCCAGCCTGAAAGGCACCGGGGAGCTGTTTTTT
NA	TRBD2	TRBV28	TRBJ2-7	CASSLPGLAGSYEQYF	TGTGCCAGCAGCTTACCGGGACTAGCGGGCTCCTACGAGCAGTACTTC
NA	TRBD2	TRBV7-9	TRBJ2-5	CASSISGGSEETQYF	TGTGCCAGCAGTATTAGTGGCGGGAGTGAAGAGACCCAGTACTTC
NA	TRBD1	TRBV18	TRBJ2-1	CASSPLPLSPGTGDRQFF	TGTGCCAGCTCACCACTGCCGTTAAGCCCCGGGACAGGGGACCGACAGTTCTTC
NA	NA	TRBV23-1	TRBJ1-4	CASSQSTIGRKLFF	TGCGCCAGCAGTCAATCTACCATCGGCCGAAAACTGTTTTTT
NA	TRBD2	TRBV5-1	TRBJ2-1	CASSSSSGSYNEQFF	TGCGCCAGCAGCTCCTCCAGCGGGAGCTACAATGAGCAGTTCTTC
NA	NA	TRBV5-1	TRBJ2-1	CASSLGDLGYNEQFF	TGCGCCAGCAGCTTGGGCGACCTCGGCTACAATGAGCAGTTCTTC
NA	NA	TRBV5-4	TRBJ2-7	CASSLPGSSSYEQYF	TGTGCCAGCAGTCTCCCCGGGTCGAGCTCCTACGAGCAGTACTTC
NA	NA	TRBV6-5	TRBJ1-2	CASSSHTDGNYGYTF	TGTGCCAGCAGTTCCCACACGGACGGAAACTATGGCTACACCTTC
NA	TRBD2	TRBV6-5	TRBJ2-1	CASSPGLAGGGQFF	TGTGCCAGCAGCCCCGGACTAGCGGGAGGGGGGCAGTTCTTC
NA	TRBD1	TRBV25-1	TRBJ1-2	CASSDPGTGIYGYTF	TGTGCCAGCAGTGATCCCGGGACAGGGATCTATGGCTACACCTTC
NA	TRBD1	TRBV9	TRBJ2-7	CASSEGAVGFSYEQYF	TGTGCCAGCAGCGAGGGGGCAGTGGGTTTCTCCTACGAGCAGTACTTC
NA	NA	TRBV7-8	TRBJ2-7	CASSLALSLTGSYEQYF	TGTGCCAGCAGCTTAGCGCTTTCTTTAACAGGTTCCTACGAGCAGTACTTC
NA	NA	TRBV6-5	TRBJ1-2	CASSPDKGLYGYTF	TGTGCCAGCAGCCCCGACAAGGGGCTCTATGGCTACACCTTC
NA	NA	TRBV19	TRBJ2-2	CASSPRLAANTGELFF	TGTGCCAGTAGTCCCCGGCTGGCGGCGAACACCGGGGAGCTGTTTTTT
once	NA	TRBV10-3	TRBJ1-6	CAISDMEGSPLHF	TGTGCCATCAGTGATATGGAGGGTTCACCCCTCCACTTT
NA	TRBD1	TRBV12-5	TRBJ1-1	CASGFGQGDGAFF	TGTGCTAGTGGTTTCGGACAGGGGGATGGAGCTTTCTTT
NA	NA	TRBV9	TRBJ2-1	CASSRGSNEQFF	TGTGCCAGCAGCCGGGGTAGCAATGAGCAGTTCTTC
NA	TRBD2	TRBV30	TRBJ2-5	CAWSGGRARTQYF	TGTGCCTGGAGTGGCGGGAGGGCTAGGACCCAGTACTTC
NA	NA	TRBV5-6	TRBJ1-2	CASSLLAAYYGYTF	TGTGCCAGCAGCTTGCTTGCAGCCTACTATGGCTACACCTTC
few	NA	TRBV28	TRBJ1-1	CASITVMNTEAFF	TGTGCCAGCATAACCGTCATGAACACTGAAGCTTTCTTT
NA	NA	TRBV27	TRBJ2-7	CASSLGTTYEQYF	TGTGCCAGCAGTTTAGGCACCACCTACGAGCAGTACTTC
NA	TRBD2	TRBV5-1	TRBJ2-1	CASSFLGLAGHNEQFF	TGCGCCAGCAGCTTCCTAGGACTAGCGGGGCACAATGAGCAGTTCTTC
NA	TRBD1	TRBV27	TRBJ1-6	CASGQSQTGFHSPLHF	TGTGCCAGCGGCCAGTCTCAGACAGGGTTTCATTCACCCCTCCACTTT
NA	TRBD1	TRBV30	TRBJ2-5	CAWSGQGGETQYF	TGTGCCTGGAGTGGACAGGGGGGCGAGACCCAGTACTTC
few	NA	TRBV3-2	TRBJ1-1	CASSREAFF	TGTGCCAGCAGCCGTGAAGCTTTCTTT
NA	NA	TRBV5-1	TRBJ2-7	CASSPGHSGSSYEQYF	TGCGCCAGCAGCCCGGGACACTCTGGATCCTCCTACGAGCAGTACTTC
NA	NA	TRBV7-2	TRBJ2-3	CASRPTASDTQYF	TGTGCCAGCAGACCAACCGCCAGCGATACGCAGTATTTT
NA	TRBD1	TRBV6-5	TRBJ2-7	CASSYSTGGSYEQYF	TGTGCCAGCAGTTATTCGACAGGGGGCTCCTACGAGCAGTACTTC
once	TRBD2	TRBV12-5	TRBJ2-3	CASGLYVSGRAKNTDTQYF	TGTGCTAGTGGTTTGTATGTAAGCGGGAGGGCCAAGAACACAGATACGCAGTATTTT
NA	NA	TRBV11-2	TRBJ2-1	CATRGSSYNEQFF	TGTGCCACCCGAGGGAGCTCCTACAATGAGCAGTTCTTC
NA	TRBD1	TRBV29-1	TRBJ2-5	CSVDAGTGRETQYF	TGCAGCGTTGATGCCGGGACAGGGAGAGAGACCCAGTACTTC
NA	TRBD1	TRBV4-1	TRBJ2-7	CASSPTGTVISYEQYF	TGCGCCAGCAGCCCTACCGGGACAGTGATCTCCTACGAGCAGTACTTC
NA	TRBD1	TRBV15	TRBJ1-3	CATSRGLGTAGNTIYF	TGTGCCACCAGCAGAGGGCTGGGGACAGCTGGAAACACCATATATTTT
NA	NA	TRBV27	TRBJ2-5	CASTSVGETQYF	TGTGCCAGCACTTCGGTAGGGGAGACCCAGTACTTC
NA	TRBD1	TRBV7-2	TRBJ1-5	CASSPQGGGQPQHF	TGTGCCAGCAGCCCTCAGGGGGGAGGTCAGCCCCAGCATTTT
few	NA	TRBV6-1	TRBJ1-5	CASSEARQINQPQHF	TGTGCCAGCAGTGAAGCGCGACAGATCAATCAGCCCCAGCATTTT
NA	NA	TRBV21-1	TRBJ2-7	CASSENTLRGFGSYEQYF	TGTGCCAGCAGCGAAAACACGCTCAGGGGCTTTGGCTCCTACGAGCAGTACTTC
NA	NA	TRBV10-1	TRBJ2-3	CASSEGVSTDTQYF	TGCGCCAGCAGTGAGGGGGTTAGCACAGATACGCAGTATTTT
NA	TRBD1	TRBV10-3	TRBJ1-2	CAISEGQGYGYTF	TGTGCCATCAGTGAGGGACAGGGCTATGGCTACACCTTC
few	NA	TRBV20-1	TRBJ2-7	CSAVAHPEQYF	TGCAGTGCCGTAGCCCACCCCGAGCAGTACTTC
NA	NA	TRBV6-5	TRBJ2-2	CASSYSTDLNTGELFF	TGTGCCAGCAGTTACTCAACCGACCTTAACACCGGGGAGCTGTTTTTT
NA	TRBD2	TRBV5-4	TRBJ2-5	CASSLRTSGQETQYF	TGTGCCAGCAGCTTACGGACTAGCGGCCAAGAGACCCAGTACTTC
NA	NA	TRBV7-3	TRBJ1-5	CASSLRASSNQPQHF	TGTGCCAGCAGCTTACGGGCCAGCAGCAATCAGCCCCAGCATTTT
NA	TRBD1	TRBV4-1	TRBJ1-1	CASSQGQGAPNTEAFF	TGCGCCAGCAGCCAAGGACAGGGGGCTCCGAACACTGAAGCTTTCTTT
NA	NA	TRBV5-6	TRBJ2-3	CASSLAGSDTQYF	TGTGCCAGCAGCTTGGCCGGATCAGATACGCAGTATTTT
NA	TRBD2	TRBV19	TRBJ2-1	CASSTPSGRVSYNEQFF	TGTGCCAGTAGTACTCCTAGCGGGAGGGTATCCTACAATGAGCAGTTCTTC
NA	TRBD2	TRBV14	TRBJ2-1	CASRGLDRNNEQFF	TGTGCCAGCCGAGGACTAGACCGCAACAATGAGCAGTTCTTC
NA	NA	TRBV7-2	TRBJ2-2	CASSLVGGSTGELFF	TGTGCCAGCAGCTTAGTAGGGGGGAGCACCGGGGAGCTGTTTTTT
once	TRBD2	TRBV5-4	TRBJ2-1	CASSLHSGGGNEQFF	TGTGCCAGCAGCTTGCACTCTGGGGGGGGCAATGAGCAGTTCTTC
NA	TRBD1	TRBV5-4	TRBJ2-1	CASSPRDRDYNEQFF	TGTGCCAGCAGCCCCCGGGACAGGGACTACAATGAGCAGTTCTTC
NA	TRBD2	TRBV25-1	TRBJ2-7	CASSAPGLAGAEQYF	TGTGCCAGCAGTGCGCCGGGACTAGCGGGAGCCGAGCAGTACTTC